Listed below are T cell receptor beta chains from one sample, sequenced in a study of T cells in Graves' hyperthyroidism and ophthalmopathy. TCRdb re-called the multiplex PCR reads with MiXCR, one entry per CDR3 protein. The sample lists around 440,000 distinct CDR3 sequences, about 15% occurring once. The sample consisted of blood. The receptors stem from a woman aged 18-29 years with Graves' hyperthyroidism. Each CDR3 is given with its conserved first and last residue. A D gene is named only where the DNA matches it firmly. Rows give clone size only sometimes, using once, few, many, or a class for an expanded clone.

V gene	J gene	D gene	clone size	CDR3 protein	CDR3 DNA
TRBV27	TRBJ2-3	NA	many	CASSLRRNSFDTQYF	TGTGCCAGCAGTTTGCGACGGAACAGCTTCGATACGCAGTATTTT
TRBV10-1	TRBJ2-5	NA	many	CASSGAAGSGAETQYF	TGCGCCAGCAGTGGAGCGGCAGGGTCGGGGGCAGAGACCCAGTACTTC
TRBV15	TRBJ2-7	NA	many	CATSSEGQSYEQYF	TGTGCCACCAGCAGCGAAGGACAGTCCTACGAGCAGTACTTC
TRBV20-1	TRBJ1-1	NA	many	CSPLWGGGRGSAEAFF	TGCAGTCCCCTTTGGGGGGGGGGGAGGGGGAGCGCTGAAGCTTTCTTT
TRBV13	TRBJ2-3	NA	few	CASSLRSLDTQYF	TGTGCCAGCAGCTTAAGGTCGCTCGATACGCAGTATTTT
TRBV19	TRBJ2-1	TRBD2	NA	CASSILAGGNNERFF	TGTGCCAGTAGTATCTTAGCGGGAGGGAACAATGAGCGGTTCTTC
TRBV7-3	TRBJ2-1	NA	many	CASSPHRDHEQFF	TGTGCCAGCAGCCCCCACAGGGATCATGAGCAGTTCTTC
TRBV5-1	TRBJ1-4	NA	NA	CASSLERPRTVAPNEKLFF	TGTGCCAGCAGCTTAGAGAGGCCACGAACAGTGGCGCCTAATGAAAAACTGTTTTTT
TRBV12-3/TRBV12-4	TRBJ2-6	NA	many	CASSLAGALSGANVLTF	TGTGCCAGCAGTTTGGCAGGCGCCCTCTCTGGGGCCAACGTCCTGACTTTC
TRBV19	TRBJ2-3	NA	NA	CASSYDRFTDTQYF	TGTGCCAGTAGTTACGACAGGTTCACAGATACGCAGTATTTT
TRBV6-1	TRBJ1-6	NA	many	CASSKGDGTNNSPLHF	TGTGCCAGCAGTAAAGGGGACGGAACGAATAATTCACCCCTCCACTTT
TRBV29-1	TRBJ1-1	NA	many	CSVGKETEAFF	TGCAGCGTCGGAAAAGAGACTGAAGCTTTCTTT
TRBV7-8	TRBJ2-2	TRBD1	many	CASSLGTGDTGELFF	TGTGCCAGCAGCTTAGGGACAGGGGACACCGGGGAGCTGTTTTTT
TRBV15	TRBJ2-3	TRBD2	NA	CATSRDRVAGVSTDTQYF	TGTGCCACCAGCAGAGATCGGGTAGCGGGGGTCTCCACAGATACGCAGTATTTT
TRBV3-1	TRBJ1-6	NA	many	CASSQLVPRGRLHF	TGTGCCAGCAGCCAACTCGTCCCCCGGGGCCGCCTCCACTTT
TRBV5-1	TRBJ1-4	NA	NA	CASSLGMTAFLNEKLFF	TGCGCCAGCAGCTTGGGGATGACAGCTTTTCTTAATGAAAAACTGTTTTTT
TRBV2	TRBJ1-5	NA	many	CASRPGGVNQPQHF	TGTGCCAGCAGACCCGGGGGCGTCAATCAGCCCCAGCATTTT
TRBV18	TRBJ1-5	NA	few	CASSKRDSNQPQHF	TGTGCCAGCTCAAAGAGGGATAGCAATCAGCCCCAGCATTTT
TRBV18	TRBJ1-1	TRBD1	many	CASSPQQGTMNTEAFF	TGTGCCAGCTCACCACAACAGGGGACCATGAACACTGAAGCTTTCTTT
TRBV30	TRBJ2-2	TRBD2	NA	CAWSPPGGRVGELFF	TGTGCCTGGAGTCCCCCCGGGGGGAGGGTCGGGGAGCTGTTTTTT
TRBV9	TRBJ2-3	TRBD2	NA	CASSVVAGRGDTQYF	TGTGCCAGCAGCGTAGTAGCGGGGAGGGGAGATACGCAGTATTTT
TRBV5-1	TRBJ2-5	NA	many	CASSLEKGLGETQYF	TGCGCCAGCAGCTTGGAGAAGGGGTTAGGAGAGACCCAGTACTTC
TRBV27	TRBJ2-1	NA	many	CASSLGRDLWYNEQFF	TGTGCCAGCAGTTTAGGACGGGACCTGTGGTACAATGAGCAGTTCTTC
TRBV28	TRBJ1-5	NA	many	CASSLPGTYQPQHF	TGTGCCAGCAGTTTACCAGGGACGTATCAGCCCCAGCATTTT
TRBV12-3/TRBV12-4	TRBJ1-1	TRBD1	many	CASSAGQGVTEAFF	TGTGCCAGCAGTGCGGGACAGGGGGTCACTGAAGCTTTCTTT
TRBV12-3/TRBV12-4	TRBJ1-1	TRBD1	many	CASSRDRGMSEAFF	TGTGCCAGCAGCCGAGACAGGGGGATGTCTGAAGCTTTCTTT
TRBV18	TRBJ2-1	NA	many	CASSPGPAEQFF	TGTGCCAGCTCACCAGGTCCGGCTGAGCAGTTCTTC
TRBV19	TRBJ2-7	NA	many	CASSTPVGEYYEQYF	TGTGCCAGTAGTACCCCCGTGGGAGAGTACTACGAGCAGTACTTC
TRBV5-1	TRBJ1-2	NA	NA	CASSLALTEPGAGYTF	TGCGCCAGCAGCTTGGCGCTCACCGAACCTGGGGCTGGCTACACCTTC
TRBV20-1	TRBJ2-5	TRBD1	many	CSAQGRYQETQYF	TGCAGTGCACAGGGGCGGTACCAAGAGACCCAGTACTTC
TRBV20-1	TRBJ1-2	NA	many	CSAPGRGGPGYTF	TGCAGTGCCCCAGGTCGCGGGGGCCCTGGCTACACCTTC
TRBV28	TRBJ2-7	NA	many	CASSFRSNEQYF	TGTGCCAGCAGTTTTCGGTCGAACGAGCAGTACTTC
TRBV6-4	TRBJ1-5	TRBD1	NA	CASRITGDRDQPQHF	TGTGCCAGCCGAATTACAGGGGATCGGGATCAGCCCCAGCATTTT
TRBV11-2	TRBJ2-3	TRBD2	many	CASSLVPAGAPSTDTQYF	TGTGCCAGCAGCTTAGTCCCGGCGGGAGCGCCTAGCACAGATACGCAGTATTTT
TRBV12-3/TRBV12-4	TRBJ1-1	NA	many	CASSLNPQTNTEAFF	TGTGCCAGCAGTTTGAACCCCCAAACGAACACTGAAGCTTTCTTT
TRBV20-1	TRBJ2-5	TRBD2	many	CSARGAREGTGTQYF	TGCAGTGCTAGAGGGGCGCGGGAGGGCACGGGGACCCAGTACTTC
TRBV27	TRBJ1-3	NA	NA	CASSLSYQGLHSGNTIYF	TGTGCCAGCAGTTTATCGTACCAGGGTCTTCACTCTGGAAACACCATATATTTT
TRBV6-1	TRBJ1-1	NA	many	CASIKVGNTEAFF	TGTGCCAGCATAAAAGTCGGGAACACTGAAGCTTTCTTT
TRBV19	TRBJ1-5	NA	NA	CASSIRPAYSNQPQHF	TGTGCCAGTAGTATTAGGCCGGCGTATAGCAATCAGCCCCAGCATTTT
TRBV4-2	TRBJ2-1	TRBD2	NA	CASSQDPSGSSSHNEQFF	TGTGCCAGCAGCCAAGATCCTAGCGGGAGCTCCTCGCACAATGAGCAGTTCTTC
TRBV7-9	TRBJ2-5	TRBD2	many	CASSLPRTSGGMDTQYF	TGTGCCAGCAGCTTACCGAGGACTAGCGGGGGGATGGACACCCAGTACTTC
TRBV9	TRBJ1-2	NA	NA	CASNANPRDEKPTFTF	TGTGCCAGCAACGCAAACCCCCGGGACGAAAAACCTACATTCACCTTC
TRBV12-3/TRBV12-4	TRBJ2-7	TRBD2	many	CASTLSLAGGYEQYF	TGTGCCAGCACCTTGTCTCTAGCGGGAGGGTACGAGCAGTACTTC
TRBV6-1	TRBJ2-3	NA	NA	CASTPEGGHTDTQYF	TGTGCCAGCACCCCAGAGGGGGGGCACACAGATACGCAGTATTTT